By share, the clone carrying this TCR beta chain counts as medium-sized. Regarding treatment: randomized to nivolumab then ipilimumab (arm A) or the reverse (arm B). CDR1 and CDR2 (germline): MNHGY, SAAAGT. The CDR3 contains 14 residues. The trim removed 6 bases at V and 4 bases at J, leaving 8 bases unmatched. The table came from immunoSEQ multiplex PCR; TCRdb's copy has only in-frame clones and leaves some out. The table includes almost 7,500 clones, 23% detected once. The data were obtained in a study of sequential checkpoint blockade in melanoma. Study context: Randomization was 1:1 between first-line nivolumab→ipilimumab and ipilimumab→nivolumab. TCRβ was sequenced from DNA of some 89 pretreatment tumors.

The source material was tumor tissue (inferred from file names), sampled from a patient given nivolumab and ipilimumab in sequence. The sequence was obtained from a human donor with melanoma. The chain has TRBV6-8 and TRBJ2-7; TRBD1 agrees at 8 bases. CDR3 in amino acids: CASSPTGGKYEQYV. CDR3 sequence (DNA): TGTGCCAGCAGCCCCACAGGGGGAAAGTACGAGCAGTACGTC.